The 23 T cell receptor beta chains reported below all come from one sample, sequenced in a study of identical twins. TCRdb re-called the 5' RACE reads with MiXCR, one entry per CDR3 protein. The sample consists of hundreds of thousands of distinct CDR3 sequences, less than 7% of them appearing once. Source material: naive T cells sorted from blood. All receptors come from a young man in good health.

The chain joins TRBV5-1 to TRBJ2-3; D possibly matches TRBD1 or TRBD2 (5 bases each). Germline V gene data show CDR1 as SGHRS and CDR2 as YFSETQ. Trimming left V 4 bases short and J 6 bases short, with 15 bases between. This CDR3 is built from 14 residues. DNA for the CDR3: TGCGCCAGCAGCGATGGGGCTAGCAGGGATACGCAGTATTTT. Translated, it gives CASSDGASRDTQYF.

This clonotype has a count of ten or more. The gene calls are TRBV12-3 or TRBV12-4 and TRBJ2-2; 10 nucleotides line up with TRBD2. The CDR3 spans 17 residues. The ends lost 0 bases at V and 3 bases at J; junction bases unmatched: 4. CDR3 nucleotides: TGTGCCAGCAGTTTAGCCCAGCGGGAGGGCCACACCGGGGAGCTGTTTTTT. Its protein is CASSLAQREGHTGELFF.

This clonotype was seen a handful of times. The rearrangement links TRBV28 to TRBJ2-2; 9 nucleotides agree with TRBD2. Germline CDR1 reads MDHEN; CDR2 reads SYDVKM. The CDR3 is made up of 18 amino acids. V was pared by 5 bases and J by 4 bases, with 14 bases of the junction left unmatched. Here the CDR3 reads CASSPGVAGAYSTGELFF. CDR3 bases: TGTGCCAGCAGTCCAGGGGTAGCGGGAGCGTATAGCACCGGGGAGCTGTTTTTT.

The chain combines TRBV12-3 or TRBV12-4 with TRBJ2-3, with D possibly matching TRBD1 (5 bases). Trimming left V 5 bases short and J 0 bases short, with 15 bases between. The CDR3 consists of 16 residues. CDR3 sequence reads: CASSMWTPASTDTQYF. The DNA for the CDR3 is TGTGCCAGCAGTATGTGGACACCCGCTAGCACAGATACGCAGTATTTT.

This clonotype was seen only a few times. The CDR3 protein is CASSPGPAYEQYV. CDR3 nucleotides: TGTGCCAGCAGCCCCGGGCCGGCCTACGAGCAGTACGTC. The gene calls are TRBV2 and TRBJ2-7; no firm D call. There are 13 residues in the CDR3. Looked up from germline, CDR1 is SNHLY and CDR2 is FYNNEI. V lost 6 bases and J 2 bases, leaving 11 bases between the germline ends.

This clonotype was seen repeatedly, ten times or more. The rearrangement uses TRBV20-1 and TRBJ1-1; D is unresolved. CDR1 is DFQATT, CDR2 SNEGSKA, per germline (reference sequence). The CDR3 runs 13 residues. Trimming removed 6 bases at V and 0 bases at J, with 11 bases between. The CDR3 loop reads CSAHDGMNTEAFF. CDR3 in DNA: TGCAGTGCCCATGACGGCATGAACACTGAAGCTTTCTTT.

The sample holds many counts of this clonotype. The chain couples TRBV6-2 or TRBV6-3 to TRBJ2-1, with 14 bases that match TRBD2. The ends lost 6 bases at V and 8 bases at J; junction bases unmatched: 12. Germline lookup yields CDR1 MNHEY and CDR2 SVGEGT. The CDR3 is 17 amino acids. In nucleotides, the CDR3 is TGTGCCAGCAGCCACTCACGGACTAGCGGGAGGTCGTATGAGCAGTTCTTC. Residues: CASSHSRTSGRSYEQFF.

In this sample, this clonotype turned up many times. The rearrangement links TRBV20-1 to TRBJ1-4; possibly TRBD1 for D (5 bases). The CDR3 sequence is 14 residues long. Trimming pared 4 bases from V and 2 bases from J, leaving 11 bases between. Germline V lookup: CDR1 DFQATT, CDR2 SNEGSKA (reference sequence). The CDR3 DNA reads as TGCAGTGCTATTCAGGGATTTACTAATGAAAAACTGTTTTTT. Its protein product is CSAIQGFTNEKLFF.

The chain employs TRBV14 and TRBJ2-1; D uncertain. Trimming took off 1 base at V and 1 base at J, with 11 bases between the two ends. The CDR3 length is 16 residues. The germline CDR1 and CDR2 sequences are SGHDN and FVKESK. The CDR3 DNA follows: TGTGCCAGCAGCCAAGGGGCAGGCAAGTCCTACAATGAGCAGTTCTTC. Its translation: CASSQGAGKSYNEQFF.

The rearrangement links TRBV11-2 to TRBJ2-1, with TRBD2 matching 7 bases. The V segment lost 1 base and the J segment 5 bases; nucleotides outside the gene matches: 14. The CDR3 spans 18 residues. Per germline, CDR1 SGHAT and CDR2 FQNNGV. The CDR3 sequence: CASSLVGGATSADNEQFF. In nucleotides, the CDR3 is TGTGCCAGCAGCTTAGTCGGGGGAGCAACTAGCGCCGACAATGAGCAGTTCTTC.

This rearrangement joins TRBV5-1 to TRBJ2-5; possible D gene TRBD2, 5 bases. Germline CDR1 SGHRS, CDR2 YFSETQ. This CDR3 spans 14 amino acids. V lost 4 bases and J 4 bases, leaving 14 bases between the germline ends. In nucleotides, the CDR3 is TGCGCCAGCAGCCGGCGGGTGAGTGGAGAGACCCAGTACTTC. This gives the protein CASSRRVSGETQYF.

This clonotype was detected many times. CDR3 region: CSASYLLAEETQYF. The CDR3 DNA sequence: TGCAGTGCTAGTTATCTCCTAGCGGAGGAGACCCAGTACTTC. The V and J genes are TRBV20-1 and TRBJ2-5, with 7 bases matching TRBD2. Looked up from germline, CDR1 is DFQATT and CDR2 is SNEGSKA (reference sequence). With V trimmed by 3 bases and J by 5 bases, 9 bases remained unmatched. This CDR3 has 14 residues.

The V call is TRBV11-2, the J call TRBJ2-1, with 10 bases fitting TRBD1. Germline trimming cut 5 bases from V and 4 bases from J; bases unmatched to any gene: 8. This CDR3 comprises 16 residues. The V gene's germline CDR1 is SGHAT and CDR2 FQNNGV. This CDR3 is CASSPLGDRGYNEQFF. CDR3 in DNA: TGTGCCAGCAGCCCTTTAGGGGACAGGGGTTACAATGAGCAGTTCTTC.

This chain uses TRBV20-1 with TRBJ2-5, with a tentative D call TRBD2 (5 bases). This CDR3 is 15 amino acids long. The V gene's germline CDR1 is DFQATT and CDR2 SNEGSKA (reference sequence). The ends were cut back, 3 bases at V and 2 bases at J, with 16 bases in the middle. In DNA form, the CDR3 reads TGCAGTGCTAGGTCGCCCAGAGGGTTACAAGAGACCCAGTACTTC. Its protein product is CSARSPRGLQETQYF.

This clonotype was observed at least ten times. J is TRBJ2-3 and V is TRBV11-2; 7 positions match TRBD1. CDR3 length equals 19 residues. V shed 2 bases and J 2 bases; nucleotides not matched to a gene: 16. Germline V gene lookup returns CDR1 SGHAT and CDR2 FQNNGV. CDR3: CASSLFAPGWGQITDTQYF. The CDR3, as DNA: TGTGCCAGCAGCTTATTCGCACCGGGATGGGGACAGATCACAGATACGCAGTATTTT.

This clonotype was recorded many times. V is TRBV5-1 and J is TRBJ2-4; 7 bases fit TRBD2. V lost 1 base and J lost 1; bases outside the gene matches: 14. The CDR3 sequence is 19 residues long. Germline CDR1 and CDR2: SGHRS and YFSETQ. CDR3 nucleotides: TGCGCCAGCAGCTTGAGGTTCCATGGAATGGGGGGGGCCAAAAACATTCAGTACTTC. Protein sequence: CASSLRFHGMGGAKNIQYF.

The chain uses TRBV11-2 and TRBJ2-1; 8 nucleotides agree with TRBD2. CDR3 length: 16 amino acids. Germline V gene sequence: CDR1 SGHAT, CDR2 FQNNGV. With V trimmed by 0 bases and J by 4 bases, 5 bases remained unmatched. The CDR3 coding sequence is TGTGCCAGCAGCTTAGAAGTCGCTAGCGGGTACAATGAGCAGTTCTTC. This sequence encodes CASSLEVASGYNEQFF.

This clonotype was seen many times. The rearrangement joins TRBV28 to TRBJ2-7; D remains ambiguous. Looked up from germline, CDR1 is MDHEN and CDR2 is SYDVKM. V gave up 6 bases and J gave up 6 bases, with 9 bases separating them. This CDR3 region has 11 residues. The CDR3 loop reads CASSDAVEQYF. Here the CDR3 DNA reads TGTGCCAGCAGCGATGCGGTCGAGCAGTACTTC.

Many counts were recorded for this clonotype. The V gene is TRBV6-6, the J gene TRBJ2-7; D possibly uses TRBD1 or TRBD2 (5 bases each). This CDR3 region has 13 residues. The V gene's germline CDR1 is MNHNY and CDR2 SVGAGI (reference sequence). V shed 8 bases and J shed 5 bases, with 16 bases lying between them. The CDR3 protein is CASSGTGQNEQYF. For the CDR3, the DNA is TGTGCCAGCTCCGGGACGGGGCAAAACGAGCAGTACTTC.

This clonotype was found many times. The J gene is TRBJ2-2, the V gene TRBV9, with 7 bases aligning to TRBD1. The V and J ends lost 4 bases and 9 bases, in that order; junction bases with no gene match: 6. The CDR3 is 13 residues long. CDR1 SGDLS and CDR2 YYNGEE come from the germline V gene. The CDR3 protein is CASSQDRFRELFF. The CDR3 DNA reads TGTGCCAGCAGCCAGGACAGGTTTCGGGAGCTGTTTTTT.

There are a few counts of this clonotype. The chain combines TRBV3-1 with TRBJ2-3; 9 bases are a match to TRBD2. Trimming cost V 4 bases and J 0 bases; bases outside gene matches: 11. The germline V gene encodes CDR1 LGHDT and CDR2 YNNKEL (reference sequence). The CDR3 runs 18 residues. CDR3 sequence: CASSPAGTSRVSTDTQYF. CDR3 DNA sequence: TGTGCCAGCAGCCCCGCCGGGACTAGCCGCGTTAGCACAGATACGCAGTATTTT.

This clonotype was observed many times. CDR3: CASSFDSMSSGELFF. DNA of the CDR3: TGTGCCAGCAGCTTCGACAGTATGTCCTCTGGGGAGCTGTTTTTT. This chain joins TRBV7-2 and TRBJ2-2, with a weak D call TRBD1 (5 bases). The germline gives CDR1 SGHTA, CDR2 FQGNSA. The CDR3 sequence is 15 residues long. The V and J ends lost 3 bases and 8 bases respectively, with 16 bases between them.

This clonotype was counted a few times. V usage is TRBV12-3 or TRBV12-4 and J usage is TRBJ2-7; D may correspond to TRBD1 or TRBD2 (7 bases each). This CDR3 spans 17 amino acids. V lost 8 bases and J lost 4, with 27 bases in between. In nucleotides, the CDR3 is TGTGCCAGCTGCATGACAGGGTCAGCGGGGTACGGGTACGAGCAGTACTTC. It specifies CASCMTGSAGYGYEQYF.